This T cell receptor beta chain was identified during a study of blood T cell repertoires in COVID-19. Looking at the study overall: Sites in the United States, Italy and Spain provided acute and convalescent COVID-19 samples. From T cells, B-cell-depleted T cells, or PBMCs came the material, which was cDNA or gDNA.

In the original processing: Nucleated cell counts were estimated from reference gene primer amplification. The repertoire was sequenced with immunoSEQ multiplex PCR; TCRdb's copy has only in-frame clones and lacks some. D and trimming were read from the DNA, whereas the V and J calls and clone size are those reported in that table. The sample contains about 240,000 clones, more than 75% of which appear only once. V lost 3 bases to trimming and J lost 4 bases; unmatched junction nucleotides: 5. The CDR3 runs to 15 residues. Germline V CDR1 and CDR2: LGHDT, YNNKEL (reference sequence). The specimen sequenced was peripheral blood. This chain uses TRBV3-1 (or the pseudogene TRBV3-2) with TRBJ2-7, with 11 bases identical to TRBD2. This TCR was sampled from a woman aged 55 to 70 with active or convalescent COVID-19. CDR3 coding DNA: TGTGCCAGCAGCCACATAGCGGGGGGGCAGTACGAGCAGTACTTC. It translates to CASSHIAGGQYEQYF.